This T cell receptor (beta chain) was captured in a study of T cell clones after liver transplantation. Study background: Third-party-reactive TCRbeta sequences from pre-transplant mixed lymphocyte reactions served as antigen-independent comparators. Timepoints were pre-transplant, pre-withdrawal, and after withdrawal was completed or failed. Whole-study results and caveats: A significant post-transplant drop in circulating graft-donor-reactive CD4 TCRbeta sequences occurred in most of the 8 subjects.

Clones were read by immunoSEQ multiplex PCR, and TCRdb kept only the in-frame ones, dropping some. The table has over 90,000 clones, about 86% seen once. Germline V gene lookup returns CDR1 SGHAT and CDR2 FQNNGV. The CDR3 covers 16 residues. V lost 5 bases and J lost 1, with 15 bases in between. A note on this clone: Its target is not known.

The chain uses TRBV11-2 and TRBJ1-3; possible D gene TRBD1, 6 bases. The TCR originated in a human patient who received a liver transplant. Some T cells may originate from the graft donor. The sequences come from CD4+ T cells from blood, collected approximately 50 months after liver transplant. CDR3 coding DNA: TGTGCCAGCAGCCAGAGCCCGACAGGTTCTGGAAACACCATATATTTT. Translation gives CASSQSPTGSGNTIYF.